One sample yielded the 27 T cell receptor beta chains listed below, sequenced in a study of tissue T cells after allogeneic stem cell transplantation. Assay used: immunoSEQ multiplex PCR; TCRdb lists only in-frame clones, some missing. The table lists 9,700 or so clones, 50% to 80% of them singletons, with 26% in the top ten. This specimen consisted of tissue from the stomach, obtained at autopsy. These receptors all stem from a male donor at least 60 years old with lung cancer.

CDR3 region: CSAAISSTDTQYF. The CDR3 region has the DNA TGCAGCGCCGCTATCTCTAGCACAGATACGCAGTATTTT. The chain combines TRBV29-1 with TRBJ2-3; D uncertain. The V gene lost 7 bases and the J gene lost 0 bases, with 11 bases spanning the gap. Germline loops: CDR1 SQVTM, CDR2 ANQGSEA. The CDR3 length is 13 residues.

This chain joins TRBV15 and TRBJ2-3; a possible D gene is TRBD1 (6 bases). The CDR3 runs to 14 residues. Between the trimmed V and J ends, which lost 6 bases and 4 bases, there was a span of 14 bases. Germline V lookup: CDR1 LNHNV, CDR2 YYDKDF (reference sequence). CDR3 in DNA: TGTGCCACCAGGTTACAGGGAAACTCAGATACGCAGTATTTT. It is translated as CATRLQGNSDTQYF.

The genes are TRBV7-8 and TRBJ1-1; D not resolved. Trimming stripped 7 bases from V and 0 bases from J, with 12 bases between. CDR1 and CDR2 (germline): SGHVS, FQNEAQ. CDR3 size: 14 residues. The CDR3 loop reads CASILGLLNTEAFF. As DNA, the CDR3 is TGTGCCAGCATCCTCGGGCTGTTGAACACTGAAGCTTTCTTT.

This chain connects TRBV6-4 to TRBJ2-1; 8 bases are shared with TRBD1. The CDR3 runs to 15 residues. Trimming cost V 5 bases and J 3 bases; bases outside gene matches: 6. Germline V gene lookup returns CDR1 MRHNA and CDR2 SNTAGT. CDR3 nucleotide sequence: TGTGCCAGCAGTCCCGGGACAGGAGACTACAATGAGCAGTTCTTC. It is translated as CASSPGTGDYNEQFF.

The chain employs TRBV11-2 and TRBJ2-3; D is uncertain. The CDR3 contains 14 residues. V was cut by 2 bases and J by 2 bases, with 8 bases left in between. The V gene's germline CDR1 is SGHAT and CDR2 FQNNGV. DNA for the CDR3: TGTGCCAGCAGCTTATCCCCGTTCACAGATACGCAGTATTTT. This gives the protein CASSLSPFTDTQYF.

The table lists this clone with a few counts. V usage is TRBV29-1 and J usage is TRBJ2-1; 9 bases map to TRBD1. The CDR3 totals 16 residues. V shed 0 bases and J 1 base; nucleotides not matched to a gene: 4. The germline V gene encodes CDR1 SQVTM and CDR2 ANQGSEA. DNA for the CDR3: TGCAGCGTTGAAGATCCGGACAGGGGATCCTACAATGAGCAGTTCTTC. It is translated as CSVEDPDRGSYNEQFF.

This clone came up once. The chain joins TRBV11-3 to TRBJ2-3, with D unclear. The V end was cut by 0 bases, the J end by 2 bases, with 9 bases between. Germline CDR1 reads SGHNT; CDR2 reads YENEEA. This CDR3 has 15 amino acids. The CDR3 coding sequence is TGTGCCAGCAGCTTAGAAGGAACCCCCACAGATACGCAGTATTTT. Its translation: CASSLEGTPTDTQYF.

This chain links TRBV2 with TRBJ1-5; D unclear. This CDR3 region has 13 residues. Germline CDR1 reads SNHLY; CDR2 reads FYNNEI. V lost 4 bases, J lost 3 bases, and 7 bases lay in between. CDR3 in amino acids: CASSVNTNQPQHF. The CDR3 coding sequence is TGTGCCAGCAGTGTGAACACCAATCAGCCCCAGCATTTT.

The chain has TRBV30 and TRBJ2-7; D is unclear. The germline V and J ends were trimmed by 1 base and 3 bases, with 7 bases remaining between them. Germline lookup yields CDR1 GTSNPN and CDR2 SVGIG (reference sequence). This CDR3 contains 12 residues. CDR3 nucleotides: TGTGCCTGGAGTGCCCTTAGCTACGAGCAGTACTTC. Its protein is CAWSALSYEQYF.

By sample fraction, this clone is hyperexpanded (1% or more). The chain recombines TRBV7-8 with TRBJ2-1; TRBD2 matches at 10 bases. Germline values: CDR1 SGHVS, CDR2 FQNEAQ. The CDR3 has 19 amino acids. The ends lost 2 bases at V and 0 bases at J; junction bases unmatched: 10. CDR3 loop: CASSLRASGSVSSYNEQFF. The CDR3, as DNA: TGTGCCAGCAGCTTAAGGGCTAGCGGGAGTGTAAGCTCCTACAATGAGCAGTTCTTC.

The V and J genes are TRBV30 and TRBJ2-5; no reliable D call. This CDR3 is 14 amino acids long. Trimming removed 2 bases at V and 1 base at J, with 11 bases between. Germline CDR1 reads GTSNPN; CDR2 reads SVGIG (reference sequence). In DNA, the CDR3 is TGTGCCTGGAGTTCCGGGTCTCTCCAAGAGACCCAGTACTTC. Its translation: CAWSSGSLQETQYF.

The chain uses TRBV5-1 and TRBJ2-3; D is uncertain. The germline gives CDR1 SGHRS, CDR2 YFSETQ. Between the trimmed V and J ends, which lost 0 bases and 2 bases, there was a span of 7 bases. The CDR3 has 14 amino acids. The CDR3 nucleotides read TGCGCCAGCAGCTTGGGTGGGTTCACAGATACGCAGTATTTT. Protein product: CASSLGGFTDTQYF.

The chain is built from TRBV9 and TRBJ1-1; no clear D. CDR1 and CDR2 (germline): SGDLS, YYNGEE. Trimming pared 4 bases from V and 1 base from J, leaving 8 bases between. This CDR3 has 13 residues. The CDR3 DNA reads TGTGCCAGCAGCCGCAACGGGAACACTGAAGCTTTCTTT. It yields the protein CASSRNGNTEAFF.

The rearrangement joins TRBV5-1 to TRBJ2-3; D may be TRBD2 (6 bases). This CDR3 has 16 residues. From germline, CDR1 is SGHRS and CDR2 YFSETQ. V was shortened by 0 bases and J by 3 bases, with 14 bases between the two germline ends. As DNA, the CDR3 is TGCGCCAGCAGCTTGGAATGGATAGCGGTAACAGATACGCAGTATTTT. Its protein is CASSLEWIAVTDTQYF.

This clone was picked up a small number of times. V is TRBV9 and J is TRBJ1-6; 7 nucleotides align to TRBD1. This CDR3 is 17 amino acids long. CDR1 is SGDLS, CDR2 YYNGEE, per germline. V was pared by 3 bases and J by 8 bases, with 14 bases of the junction left unmatched. CDR3 bases: TGTGCCAGCAGCGCCTCTCGGGACAGTAGCCGCGATTCACCCCTCCACTTT. Residues: CASSASRDSSRDSPLHF.

With regard to this clone: The same CDR3 can be traced to other DNA sequences in this sample. This chain uses TRBV5-1 with TRBJ2-5; no clear D. The CDR3 extends over 14 amino acids. CDR1 is SGHRS, CDR2 YFSETQ, per germline. Deletions cut 0 bases from V and 3 bases from J, with 9 bases between. CDR3 in DNA: TGCGCCAGCAGCTTGGGTGGAACAAAAGAGACCCAGTACTTC. Translated: CASSLGGTKETQYF. Full variable domain (rest looked up from reference TRBV5-1 and TRBJ2-5): KAGVTQTPRYLIKTRGQQVTLSCSPISGHRSVSWYQQTPGQGLQFLFEYFSETQRNKGNFPGRFSGRQFSNSRSEMNVSTLELGDSALYLCASSLGGTKETQYFGPGTRLLVL.

V gene TRBV4-1 combines with J gene TRBJ2-5, with D perhaps matching TRBD2 (5 bases). The V and J ends lost 0 bases and 3 bases respectively, with 14 bases between them. Looked up from germline, CDR1 is MGHRA and CDR2 is YSYEKL. The CDR3 contains 16 residues. The CDR3 sequence: CASSQDPPQRKETQYF. The DNA for the CDR3 is TGCGCCAGCAGCCAAGATCCCCCCCAGCGGAAAGAGACCCAGTACTTC.

V is TRBV2 and J is TRBJ2-5, with D uncertain. The CDR3 spans 12 residues. The germline V gene has CDR1 SNHLY and CDR2 FYNNEI. The V and J ends lost 6 bases and 5 bases respectively, with 10 bases between them. As DNA, the CDR3 is TGTGCCAGCAGCCGATATCAGGAGACCCAGTACTTC. Translation: CASSRYQETQYF.

The DNA of the CDR3 is TGTGCCAGCAATCCCGGGGGGAAGGTCTACGAGCAGTACTTC. This sequence encodes CASNPGGKVYEQYF. The rearrangement links TRBV27 to TRBJ2-7; TRBD2 matches at 7 bases. Germline V gene data show CDR1 as MNHEY and CDR2 as SMNVEV (reference sequence). V shed 7 bases, J shed 3 bases, and the junction held 9 bases outside the gene matches. This CDR3 has 14 residues.

This clone came up a few times. The genes are TRBV7-9 and TRBJ1-2; possible D gene TRBD1, 5 bases. Per germline, CDR1 SEHNR and CDR2 FQNEAQ (reference sequence). V gave up 5 bases and J gave up 7 bases, with 17 bases separating them. This CDR3 is built from 14 residues. CDR3 DNA: TGTGCCAGCAGCACTGCAGGAGCAAGGGGTGGCTACACCTTC. It specifies CASSTAGARGGYTF.

By share, this clone ranks as medium-sized. This chain connects TRBV29-1 to TRBJ1-5; D not resolved. The CDR3 is 12 residues long. Germline V gene data show CDR1 as SQVTM and CDR2 as ANQGSEA. Trimming pared 4 bases from V and 4 bases from J, leaving 8 bases between. This CDR3 is CSVGAENQPQHF. The CDR3 DNA is TGCAGCGTTGGGGCAGAAAATCAGCCCCAGCATTTT.

This clone turned up a few times. The chain is built from TRBV6-2 or TRBV6-3 and TRBJ1-6, with D possibly TRBD1 on 6 matching bases. The CDR3 runs to 15 residues. Trimming cost V 5 bases and J 0 bases, with 8 bases left between them. From germline, CDR1 is MNHEY and CDR2 SVGEGT. As DNA, the CDR3 is TGTGCCAGCAGTCCGGACAGCTCCTATAATTCACCCCTCCACTTT. Translation gives CASSPDSSYNSPLHF.

This clone was detected only a few times. This chain links TRBV19 with TRBJ2-2; D is uncertain. The CDR3 runs 13 residues. Trimming shortened V by 8 bases and J by 2 bases, and 9 bases separated the two germline ends. CDR1 LNHDA and CDR2 SQIVND come from the germline V gene (reference sequence). CDR3 sequence reads: CASRTVNTGELFF. The DNA for the CDR3 is TGTGCCAGTCGGACGGTAAACACCGGGGAGCTGTTTTTT.

The rearrangement links TRBV4-2 to TRBJ2-3; D gene uncertain. The CDR3 spans 13 residues. Germline V gene data show CDR1 as LGHNA and CDR2 as YNFKEQ. The V gene lost 1 base and the J gene lost 5 bases, with 7 bases spanning the gap. This chain's CDR3 is CASSQALEDTQYF. The CDR3 nucleotides read TGTGCCAGCAGCCAAGCGTTGGAAGATACGCAGTATTTT.

V usage is TRBV7-8 and J usage is TRBJ2-5, with no clear D. CDR3 length: 16 amino acids. The V gene's germline CDR1 is SGHVS and CDR2 FQNEAQ. Trimming removed 0 bases at V and 5 bases at J, with 16 bases between. This CDR3 reads CASSLAQEISSETQYF. For the CDR3, the DNA is TGTGCCAGCAGCTTAGCGCAGGAAATCTCGTCGGAGACCCAGTACTTC.

This clone came up once. The rearrangement joins TRBV12-5 to TRBJ2-5, with 8 nucleotides matching TRBD1. The CDR3 extends over 19 amino acids. Germline V lookup: CDR1 LGHNT, CDR2 FRNRAP. Germline trimming cut 0 bases from V and 3 bases from J; bases unmatched to any gene: 15. CDR3 bases: TGTGCTAGTGGTTTGGTACTTTCCGGGACAGGACTTAGAGAAGAGACCCAGTACTTC. It specifies CASGLVLSGTGLREETQYF.

This clone was seen more than once but under ten times. V is TRBV7-2 and J is TRBJ2-7; 9 bases map to TRBD1. V shed 1 base and J 2 bases; nucleotides not matched to a gene: 9. Germline CDR1 and CDR2: SGHTA and FQGNSA. The CDR3 is made up of 17 amino acids. The CDR3 loop is CASSLVSTQGAAYEQYF. The CDR3 coding sequence is TGTGCCAGCAGCTTAGTTAGCACACAGGGGGCTGCCTACGAGCAGTACTTC. Together with reference TRBV7-2 and TRBJ2-7, the CDR3 gives the full variable domain: GAGVSQSPSNKVTEKGKDVELRCDPISGHTALYWYRQSLGQGLEFLIYFQGNSAPDKSGLPSDRFSAERTGGSVSTLTIQRTQQEDSAVYLCASSLVSTQGAAYEQYFGPGTRLTVT.